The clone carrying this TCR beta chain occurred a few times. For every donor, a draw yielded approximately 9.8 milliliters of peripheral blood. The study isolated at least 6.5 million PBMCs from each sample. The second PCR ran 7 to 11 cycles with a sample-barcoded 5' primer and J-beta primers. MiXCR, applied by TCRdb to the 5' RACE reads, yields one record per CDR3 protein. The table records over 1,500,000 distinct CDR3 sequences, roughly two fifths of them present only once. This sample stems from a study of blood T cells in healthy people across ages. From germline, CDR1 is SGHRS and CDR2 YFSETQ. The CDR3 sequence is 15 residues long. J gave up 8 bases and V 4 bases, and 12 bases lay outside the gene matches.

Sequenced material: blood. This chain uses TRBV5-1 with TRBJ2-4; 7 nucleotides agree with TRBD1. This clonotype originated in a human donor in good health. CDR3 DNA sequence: TGCGCCAGCAGCCCACAGGGGCTAACGTTGGACATTCAGTACTTC. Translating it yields CASSPQGLTLDIQYF.